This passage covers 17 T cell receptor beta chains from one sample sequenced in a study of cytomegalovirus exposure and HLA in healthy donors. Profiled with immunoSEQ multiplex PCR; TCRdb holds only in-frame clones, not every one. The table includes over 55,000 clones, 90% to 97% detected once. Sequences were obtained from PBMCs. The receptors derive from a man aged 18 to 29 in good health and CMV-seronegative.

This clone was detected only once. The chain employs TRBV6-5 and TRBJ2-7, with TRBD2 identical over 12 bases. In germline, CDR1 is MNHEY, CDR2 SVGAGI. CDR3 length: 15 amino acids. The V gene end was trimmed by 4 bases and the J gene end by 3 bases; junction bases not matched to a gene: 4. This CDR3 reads CASSWGTSGFYEQYF. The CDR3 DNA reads TGTGCCAGCAGTTGGGGGACTAGCGGGTTCTACGAGCAGTACTTC.

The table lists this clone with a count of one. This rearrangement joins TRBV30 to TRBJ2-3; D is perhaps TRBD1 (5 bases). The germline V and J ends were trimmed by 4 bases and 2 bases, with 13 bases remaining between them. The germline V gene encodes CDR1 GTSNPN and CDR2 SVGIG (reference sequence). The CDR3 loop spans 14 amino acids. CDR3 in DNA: TGTGCCTGGAATGGGCTAGGGGACACAGATACGCAGTATTTT. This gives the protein CAWNGLGDTDTQYF.

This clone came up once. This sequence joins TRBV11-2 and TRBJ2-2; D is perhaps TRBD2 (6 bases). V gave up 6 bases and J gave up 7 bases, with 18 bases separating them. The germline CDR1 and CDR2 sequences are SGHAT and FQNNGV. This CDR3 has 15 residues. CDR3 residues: CASSRLGILVGELFF. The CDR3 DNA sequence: TGTGCCAGCAGTCGACTAGGGATCTTGGTCGGGGAGCTGTTTTTT. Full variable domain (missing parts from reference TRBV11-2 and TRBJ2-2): EAGVAQSPRYKIIEKRQSVAFWCNPISGHATLYWYQQILGQGPKLLIQFQNNGVVDDSQLPKDRFSAERLKGVDSTLKIQPAKLEDSAVYLCASSRLGILVGELFFGEGSRLTVL.

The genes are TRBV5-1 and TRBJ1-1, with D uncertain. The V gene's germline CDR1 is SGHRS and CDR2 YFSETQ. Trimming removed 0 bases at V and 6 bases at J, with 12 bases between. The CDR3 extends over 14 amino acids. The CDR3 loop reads CASSLGFRGAEAFF. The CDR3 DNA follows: TGCGCCAGCAGCTTGGGGTTTCGAGGAGCTGAAGCTTTCTTT.

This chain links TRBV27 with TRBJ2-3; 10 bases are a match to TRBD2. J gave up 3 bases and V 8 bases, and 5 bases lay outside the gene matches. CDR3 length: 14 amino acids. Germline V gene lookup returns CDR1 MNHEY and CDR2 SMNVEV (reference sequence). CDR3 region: CASGAGGPTDTQYF. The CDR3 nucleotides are TGTGCCAGCGGAGCGGGAGGGCCGACAGATACGCAGTATTTT.

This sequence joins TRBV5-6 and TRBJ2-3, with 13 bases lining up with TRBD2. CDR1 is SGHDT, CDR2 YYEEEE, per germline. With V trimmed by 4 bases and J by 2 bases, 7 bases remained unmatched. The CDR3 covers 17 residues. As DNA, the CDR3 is TGTGCCAGCAGCCTTGGGACTAGCGGGACGTACACAGATACGCAGTATTTT. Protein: CASSLGTSGTYTDTQYF. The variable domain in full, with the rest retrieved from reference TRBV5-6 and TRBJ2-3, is DAGVTQSPTHLIKTRGQQVTLRCSPKSGHDTVSWYQQALGQGPQFIFQYYEEEERQRGNFPDRFSGHQFPNYSSELNVNALLLGDSALYLCASSLGTSGTYTDTQYFGPGTRLTVL.

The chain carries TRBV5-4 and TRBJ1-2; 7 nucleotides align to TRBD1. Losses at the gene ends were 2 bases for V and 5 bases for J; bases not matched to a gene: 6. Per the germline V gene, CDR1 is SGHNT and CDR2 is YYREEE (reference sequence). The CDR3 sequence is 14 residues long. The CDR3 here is CASSFGQVDYGYTF. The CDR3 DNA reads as TGTGCCAGCAGCTTCGGACAGGTGGATTATGGCTACACCTTC.

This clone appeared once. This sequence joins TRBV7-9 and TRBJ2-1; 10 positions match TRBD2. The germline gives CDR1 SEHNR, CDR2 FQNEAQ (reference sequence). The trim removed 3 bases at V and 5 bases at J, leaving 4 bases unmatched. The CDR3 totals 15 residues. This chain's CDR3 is CASSLTSGLNNEQFF. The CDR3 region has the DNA TGTGCCAGCAGCTTGACTAGCGGGCTTAACAATGAGCAGTTCTTC. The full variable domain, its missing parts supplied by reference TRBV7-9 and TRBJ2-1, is DTGVSQNPRHKITKRGQNVTFRCDPISEHNRLYWYRQTLGQGPEFLTYFQNEAQLEKSRLLSDRFSAERPKGSFSTLEIQRTEQGDSAMYLCASSLTSGLNNEQFFGPGTRLTVL.

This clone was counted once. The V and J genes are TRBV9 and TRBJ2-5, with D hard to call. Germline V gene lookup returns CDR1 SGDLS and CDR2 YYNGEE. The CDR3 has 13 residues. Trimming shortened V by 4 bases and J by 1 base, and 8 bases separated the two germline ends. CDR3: CASSSSAQETQYF. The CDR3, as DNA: TGTGCCAGCAGCTCCAGCGCCCAAGAGACCCAGTACTTC.

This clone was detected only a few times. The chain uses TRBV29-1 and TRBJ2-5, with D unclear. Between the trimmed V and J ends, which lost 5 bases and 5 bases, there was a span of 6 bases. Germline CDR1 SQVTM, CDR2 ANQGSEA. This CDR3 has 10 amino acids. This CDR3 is CSVFGETQYF. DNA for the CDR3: TGCAGCGTTTTCGGGGAGACCCAGTACTTC.

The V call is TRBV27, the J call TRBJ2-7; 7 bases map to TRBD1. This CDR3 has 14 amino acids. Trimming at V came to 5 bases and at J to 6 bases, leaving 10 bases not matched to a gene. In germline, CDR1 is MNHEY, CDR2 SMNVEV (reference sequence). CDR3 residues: CASSPLDRVGEQYF. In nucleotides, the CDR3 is TGTGCCAGCAGTCCCCTCGACAGGGTGGGCGAGCAGTACTTC.

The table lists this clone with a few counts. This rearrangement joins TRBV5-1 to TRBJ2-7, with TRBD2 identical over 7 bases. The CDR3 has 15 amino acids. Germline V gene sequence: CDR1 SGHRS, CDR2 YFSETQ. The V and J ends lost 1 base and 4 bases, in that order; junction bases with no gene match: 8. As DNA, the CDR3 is TGCGCCAGCAGCTTGTTGGCGGGAGATATGTACGAGCAGTACTTC. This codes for CASSLLAGDMYEQYF.

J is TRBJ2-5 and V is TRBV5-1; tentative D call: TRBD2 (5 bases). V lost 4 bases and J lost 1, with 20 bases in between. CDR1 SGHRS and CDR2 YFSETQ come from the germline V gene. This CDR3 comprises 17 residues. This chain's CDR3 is CASSRTGSANLQETQYF. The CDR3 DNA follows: TGCGCCAGCAGCAGAACGGGGTCGGCGAATCTCCAAGAGACCCAGTACTTC.

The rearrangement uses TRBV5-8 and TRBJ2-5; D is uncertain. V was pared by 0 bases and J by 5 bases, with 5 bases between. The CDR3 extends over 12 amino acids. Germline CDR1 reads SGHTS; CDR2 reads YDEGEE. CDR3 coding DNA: TGTGCCAGCAGCTTGGCTATGGAGACCCAGTACTTC. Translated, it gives CASSLAMETQYF.

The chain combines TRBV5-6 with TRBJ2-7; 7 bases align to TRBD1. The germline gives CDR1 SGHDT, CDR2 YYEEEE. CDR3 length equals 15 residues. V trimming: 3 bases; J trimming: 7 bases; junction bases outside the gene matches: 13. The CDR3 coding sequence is TGTGCCAGCAGCTCGACAGGGCTGAGCCGGTGGGAGCAGTACTTC. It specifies CASSSTGLSRWEQYF.

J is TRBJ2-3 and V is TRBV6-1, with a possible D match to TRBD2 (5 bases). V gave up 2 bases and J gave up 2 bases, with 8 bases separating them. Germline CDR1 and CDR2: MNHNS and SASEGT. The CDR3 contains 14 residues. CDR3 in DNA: TGTGCCAGCAGTGAAATCGGACTCACAGATACGCAGTATTTT. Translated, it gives CASSEIGLTDTQYF.

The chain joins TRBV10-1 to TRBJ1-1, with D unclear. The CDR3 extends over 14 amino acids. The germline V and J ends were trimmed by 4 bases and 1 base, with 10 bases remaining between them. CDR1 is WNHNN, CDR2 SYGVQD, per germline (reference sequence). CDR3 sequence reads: CASSAETPNTEAFF. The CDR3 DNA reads TGCGCCAGCAGTGCTGAAACACCGAACACTGAAGCTTTCTTT.